The clone carrying this TCR beta chain was seen a handful of times. Its specificity is unknown. The junction does not match germline at one end; this may be a read error. The deep-level immunoSEQ assay was used. TCRdb's table, derived via immunoSEQ multiplex PCR, lists solely in-frame clones and lacks some. The sample has fewer than 400,000 clones, around two thirds seen once; the top ten hold about 9.4%. CD4+ cell separation produced CD45RA+ naive and CD45RA-negative memory subsets. These data are taken from a study of shared clonotypes between healthy human individuals. The CDR3 totals 13 residues. CDR1 is SSHAT and CDR2 is FNYEAQ in the germline V gene (reference sequence). Study-wide points: Donor scarcity curtailed the genetic and exposure-history diversity represented herein.

The receptor was derived from a man aged 30 to 39 in good health. Sequencing used memory CD4+ T cells sorted from blood. Noted subset: CD45RA-negative fraction. This rearrangement joins TRBV7-7 to TRBJ1-1, with no clear D. CDR3: CASSKAENTEAFF. The CDR3 region has the DNA TGTGCTAGCAGCAAAGCAGAAAACACTGAAGCTTTCTTT.